This TCR beta chain comes out of a study of blood T cell repertoires in COVID-19. Overall study context: The samples span acute and convalescent COVID-19 from the United States, Italy and Spain. T cells, B-cell-depleted T cells, or PBMCs provided the cDNA or gDNA that served as material.

This clone was detected only a few times. The CDR3 totals 13 residues. Germline values: CDR1 MNHEY, CDR2 SVGAGI. V shed 6 bases, J shed 9 bases, and the junction held 8 bases outside the gene matches. Per the original data handling: The authors estimated nucleated cell counts from reference gene primer amplification. Generated by immunoSEQ multiplex PCR, the TCRdb table keeps only in-frame clones and is missing some. V and J calls plus clone size are reproduced from that table; the DNA served to infer D and trimming. The sample has roughly 480,000 clones; roughly 89% are singletons. V is TRBV6-5 and J is TRBJ2-1; 7 bases map to TRBD2. What was sequenced was peripheral blood. This receptor was taken from a man between 18 and 35 years old with COVID-19, enrolled during active disease. CDR3 sequence (DNA): TGTGCCAGCAGGGCGCTAGCGGCAAGTGAGCAGTTCTTC. It specifies CASRALAASEQFF.